This is a list of T cell receptor beta chains from one sample in a study of T cells in Graves' hyperthyroidism and ophthalmopathy. Using its own MiXCR run on the multiplex PCR reads, TCRdb lists one record per CDR3 protein. The sample has 250,000 to 300,000 distinct CDR3 sequences, 13% seen once; the top ten hold 6% to 8%. The sequenced material came from blood. The receptors were sampled from a woman aged 25 to 39 with Graves' hyperthyroidism that later progressed to Graves' ophthalmopathy. Each CDR3 is given with its conserved first and last residue. D genes are given only for firm matches. Part of the rows lack a size; the others show once, few, many or a class for expanded clones.

CDR3nt	CDR3aa	j_gene	v_gene	d_gene	abundance
TGTGCCACCAGCAGGGCATCCGGTCGAGGCGATGAGCAGTTCTTC	CATSRASGRGDEQFF	TRBJ2-1	TRBV15	-	many
TGTGCCAGCAGCCAAGGCAGAATCAGACCACCCCTCCACTTT	CASSQGRIRPPLHF	TRBJ1-6	TRBV14	-	many
TGTGCCAGTAGTACTGCTGCTAGCGCCGATAGCACAGATACGCAGTATTTT	CASSTAASADSTDTQYF	TRBJ2-3	TRBV19	-	few
TGTGCCAGCAGCTTAGTCTTAGGGACCCGAACCTACGAGCAGTACTTC	CASSLVLGTRTYEQYF	TRBJ2-7	TRBV7-2	-	-
TGTGCCAGCAGCTTAGTCTCGACTAGCGATCACACAGATACGCAGTATTTT	CASSLVSTSDHTDTQYF	TRBJ2-3	TRBV13	TRBD2	many
TGTGCCAGCAGCTTAGAACGGGAATGGACAGATACGCAGTATTTT	CASSLEREWTDTQYF	TRBJ2-3	TRBV7-2	-	many
TGTGCCATCCTGACCTCAATCGGCGGCTACACCTTC	CAILTSIGGYTF	TRBJ1-2	TRBV10-3	-	few
TGTGCCAGTAGTGGCCCGACAGGGGTCATCAATGAGCAGTTCTTC	CASSGPTGVINEQFF	TRBJ2-1	TRBV19	TRBD1	few
TGTGCCAGCAATTCTCAGGTACAAGAGACCCAGTACTTC	CASNSQVQETQYF	TRBJ2-5	TRBV28	-	few
TGTGCCACAGGACAGGGTATAGGTCATGGCTACACCTTC	CATGQGIGHGYTF	TRBJ1-2	TRBV6-1	TRBD1	many
TGCGCCAGCAGCGCTTACTCTGGGGCCAACGTCCTGACTTTC	CASSAYSGANVLTF	TRBJ2-6	TRBV4-3	-	few
TGTGCCAGCAGCCATAAAGGGTACAATGAGCAGTTCTTC	CASSHKGYNEQFF	TRBJ2-1	TRBV3-1	-	many
TGTGCCAGTAGTATGGAACAGGGTGGCAATGAGCAGTTCTTC	CASSMEQGGNEQFF	TRBJ2-1	TRBV19	-	few
TGTGCCAGCAGTTACTCAGGGGGATTGAGCGGGGAGCAGTACTTC	CASSYSGGLSGEQYF	TRBJ2-7	TRBV6-5	-	-
TGTGCCAGCGGTCCTAGGGAGTCCTACGAGCAGTACTTC	CASGPRESYEQYF	TRBJ2-7	TRBV6-1	-	many
TGTGCCAGCAGTGAAACTAGCTACCATGAGCAGTTCTTC	CASSETSYHEQFF	TRBJ2-1	TRBV2	-	many
TGTGCCAGCAGCAGCCGGTCATATGGCTACACCTTC	CASSSRSYGYTF	TRBJ1-2	TRBV9	-	-
TGTGCCAGCAGCTTCGGGACTGGAGGCACAGATACGCAGTATTTT	CASSFGTGGTDTQYF	TRBJ2-3	TRBV7-6	-	many
TGTGCCAGCGCCAGCGGGAGCGGCTACGAGCAGTACTTC	CASASGSGYEQYF	TRBJ2-7	TRBV27	TRBD2	-
TGTGCCAGCAGCCCGATGTCCGGGAGCAATCAGCCCCAGCATTTT	CASSPMSGSNQPQHF	TRBJ1-5	TRBV3-1	-	many
TGTGCCAGCAGTGCGGGGGAAAGTGAGCAGTTCTTC	CASSAGESEQFF	TRBJ2-1	TRBV2	-	many
TGTGCCAGCAGTGATCCTGGAGGGGGAGAGACCCAGTACTTC	CASSDPGGGETQYF	TRBJ2-5	TRBV25-1	-	many
TGCGCCAGCAGCCGGACCGGCACAGATACGCAGTATTTT	CASSRTGTDTQYF	TRBJ2-3	TRBV5-1	-	many
TGCAGCGTCGCCGGGCTGACATACGAGCAGTACTTC	CSVAGLTYEQYF	TRBJ2-7	TRBV29-1	-	many
TGTGCCTGGAGTGATAGCGGGAGAGGGCCCTACGAGCAGTACTTC	CAWSDSGRGPYEQYF	TRBJ2-7	TRBV30	TRBD2	many
TGTGCCAGCCACCTCTTCGCGGTAGCGTCGAACACCGGGGAGCTGTTTTTT	CASHLFAVASNTGELFF	TRBJ2-2	TRBV14	-	few
TGTGCCAGCAGTGTACAGGGCCTCTCCCTGGGTGGCTACACCTTC	CASSVQGLSLGGYTF	TRBJ1-2	TRBV12-3/TRBV12-4	-	-
TGCGCCAGCAGCTTGGAGACAGACTCCTACGAGCAGTACTTC	CASSLETDSYEQYF	TRBJ2-7	TRBV4-1	-	-
TGTGCCAGCAGCCAAGAGGGCCTGAGCAATCAGCCCCAGCATTTT	CASSQEGLSNQPQHF	TRBJ1-5	TRBV3-1	-	many